One and the same sample provided the 4 T cell receptor beta chains below, sequenced in a study of OX40 agonist ivuxolimab in advanced cancers. Measured with immunoSEQ multiplex PCR; TCRdb has only the in-frame clones, and not every one. The sample contains more than 45,000 clones, around 79% of which appear only once. The material sequenced was CD4+ or CD8+ T cells sorted from blood, taken in a trial of the OX40 agonist ivuxolimab. These TCRs come from an adult with an advanced solid tumor such as melanoma, head and neck, liver or kidney cancer.

The chain combines TRBV15 with TRBJ2-5; the D is unclear. Trimming took off 5 bases at V and 2 bases at J, with 9 bases between the two ends. This CDR3 contains 13 residues. Germline-derived CDR1 and CDR2 are LNHNV and YYDKDF (reference sequence). For the CDR3, the DNA is TGTGCCACCAGCTGGGTCTATCAAGAGACCCAGTACTTC. It encodes CATSWVYQETQYF.

This clone was detected a few times. This chain joins TRBV18 and TRBJ1-4; 8 nucleotides line up with TRBD1. This CDR3 contains 17 residues. V was pared by 1 base and J by 4 bases, with 8 bases of the junction left unmatched. CDR1 and CDR2 from the germline V gene are KGHSH and LQKENI. CDR3 sequence: CASSPRVVGQGNEKLFF. CDR3 DNA sequence: TGTGCCAGCTCACCACGGGTCGTCGGACAGGGTAATGAAAAACTGTTTTTT.

The sample holds one count of this clone. V gene TRBV2 combines with J gene TRBJ1-1; the D is unclear. Per the germline V gene, CDR1 is SNHLY and CDR2 is FYNNEI. V was cut by 1 base and J by 11 bases, with 11 bases left in between. The CDR3 spans 12 residues. CDR3 amino acids: CASSEDIAKAFF. The CDR3 coding sequence is TGTGCCAGCAGTGAAGACATCGCCAAGGCTTTCTTT.

The chain links TRBV9 to TRBJ1-2; no firm D call. The germline V gene has CDR1 SGDLS and CDR2 YYNGEE. CDR3 length: 15 residues. Between the trimmed V and J ends, which lost 0 bases and 5 bases, there was a span of 14 bases. CDR3: CASSVAGRQTYGYTF. DNA of the CDR3: TGTGCCAGCAGCGTAGCTGGTAGGCAGACTTATGGCTACACCTTC.